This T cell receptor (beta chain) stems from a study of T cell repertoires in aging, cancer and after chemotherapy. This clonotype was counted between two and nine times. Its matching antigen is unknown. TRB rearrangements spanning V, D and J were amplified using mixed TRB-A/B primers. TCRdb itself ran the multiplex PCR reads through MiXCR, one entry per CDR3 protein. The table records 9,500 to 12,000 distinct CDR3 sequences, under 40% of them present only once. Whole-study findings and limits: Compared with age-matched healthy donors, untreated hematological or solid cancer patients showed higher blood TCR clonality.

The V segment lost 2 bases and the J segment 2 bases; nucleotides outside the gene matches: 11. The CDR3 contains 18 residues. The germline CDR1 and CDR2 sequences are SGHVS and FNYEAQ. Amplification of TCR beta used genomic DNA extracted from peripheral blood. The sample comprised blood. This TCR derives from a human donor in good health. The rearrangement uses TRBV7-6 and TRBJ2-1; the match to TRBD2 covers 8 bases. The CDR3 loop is CASSLRWSGSEAYNEQFF. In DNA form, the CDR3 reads TGTGCCAGCAGCTTAAGGTGGAGCGGGAGTGAGGCCTACAATGAGCAGTTCTTC.